The 8 T cell receptor beta chains below all came from one sample that was sequenced in a study of blood T cell repertoires in COVID-19 (dated by TCRdb to about 2020). Receptor amplification or capture employed the immunoSEQ multiplex PCR assay. Imported from immuneACCESS, the table was reduced by TCRdb to in-frame sequences with V and J called. These copies leave out some clones; in studies compared against another copy, an unresolved V gene accounts for under half, and the cause of the remainder is not known. The sample records about 180,000 clones, over 90% of which are singletons. Jointly, the top ten make up 0.5% to 0.55% of the sample. The sequenced sample was peripheral blood. All receptors come from a man in his fifties or sixties with acute or convalescent COVID-19.

The chain links TRBV27 to TRBJ1-3, with a tentative D call TRBD1 (6 bases). V lost 6 bases and J 3 bases, leaving 12 bases between the germline ends. There are 14 residues in the CDR3. Germline V gene sequence: CDR1 MNHEY, CDR2 SMNVEV (reference sequence). The CDR3: CASSPQGNGNTIYF. The CDR3 DNA is TGTGCCAGCAGCCCACAGGGAAATGGAAACACCATATATTTT.

The J gene is TRBJ2-2, the V gene TRBV28, with no clear D. This CDR3 contains 14 residues. The germline V gene has CDR1 MDHEN and CDR2 SYDVKM. With 5 bases removed from V and 3 bases from J, the gap between germline ends came to 10 bases. In nucleotides, the CDR3 is TGTGCCAGCAGTCCCGACGGGTACACCGGGGAGCTGTTTTTT. Its protein product is CASSPDGYTGELFF. The whole variable domain, filled in from reference TRBV28 and TRBJ2-2, reads DVKVTQSSRYLVKRTGEKVFLECVQDMDHENMFWYRQDPGLGLRLIYFSYDVKMKEKGDIPEGYSVSREKKERFSLILESASTNQTSMYLCASSPDGYTGELFFGEGSRLTVL.

CDR3 in amino acids: CAISEGLAGVNEQFF. The CDR3 DNA reads as TGTGCCATCAGTGAGGGACTAGCGGGAGTCAATGAGCAGTTCTTC. The V call is TRBV10-3, the J call TRBJ2-1; 13 bases are a match to TRBD2. Germline V gene sequence: CDR1 ENHRY, CDR2 SYGVKD. V lost 2 bases to trimming and J lost 6 bases; unmatched junction nucleotides: 1. The CDR3 spans 15 residues.

The chain couples TRBV5-1 to TRBJ2-1, with 14 nucleotides matching TRBD2. In germline, CDR1 is SGHRS, CDR2 YFSETQ. CDR3 size: 17 residues. J was trimmed by 8 bases and V by 4 bases; bases with no gene match: 11. DNA of the CDR3: TGCGCCAGCAGCAGGAATGTCGGGACTAGCGGGAGTCATGAGCAGTTCTTC. Its translation: CASSRNVGTSGSHEQFF.

The chain employs TRBV21-1 and TRBJ1-4; TRBD1 is taken as the D call from the table, unchecked against the DNA. TRBV21-1 represents a pseudogene. The CDR3 contains 17 residues. This CDR3 reads CASSKPLVGTSNEKLFF. Here the CDR3 DNA reads TGTGCCAGCAGCAAGCCTCTTGTCGGGACATCTAATGAAAAACTGTTTTTT.

The J gene is TRBJ2-5, the V gene TRBV7-2; TRBD2 matches 7 bases. Germline CDR1 is SGHTA and CDR2 is FQGNSA. The CDR3 runs 14 residues. J lost 1 base, V lost 5 bases, and 4 bases had no gene match. The CDR3 loop reads CASSQAGRQETQYF. DNA for the CDR3: TGTGCCAGCAGCCAAGCGGGGCGCCAAGAGACCCAGTACTTC.

The J gene is TRBJ1-2, the V gene TRBV6-5; tentatively, D is TRBD1 (5 bases). Germline V gene data show CDR1 as MNHEY and CDR2 as SVGAGI. Between the trimmed V and J ends, which lost 0 bases and 4 bases, there was a span of 15 bases. The CDR3 is 16 residues long. CDR3 in amino acids: CASSYSGRGEIYGYTF. DNA of the CDR3: TGTGCCAGCAGTTACTCGGGTAGGGGCGAGATCTATGGCTACACCTTC.

This clone was seen only a few times. V is TRBV5-5 and J is TRBJ1-1; 7 bases are a match to TRBD1. V lost 1 base to trimming and J lost 2 bases; unmatched junction nucleotides: 5. CDR1 and CDR2 (germline): SGHKS, YYEKEE (reference sequence). The CDR3 is 15 residues long. CDR3 loop: CASSLRGGPNTEAFF. As DNA, the CDR3 is TGTGCCAGCAGCTTGAGAGGGGGCCCTAACACTGAAGCTTTCTTT. Using reference TRBV5-5 and TRBJ1-1 for the parts outside the CDR3, the full variable domain is DAGVTQSPTHLIKTRGQQVTLRCSPISGHKSVSWYQQVLGQGPQFIFQYYEKEERGRGNFPDRFSARQFPNYSSELNVNALLLGDSALYLCASSLRGGPNTEAFFGQGTRLTVV.